This T cell receptor (beta chain) was recorded in a study of T-cell reconstitution after alpha-beta-depleted transplantation in children. The germline CDR1 and CDR2 sequences are SGHRS and YFSETQ. The ends lost 4 bases at V and 4 bases at J; junction bases unmatched: 2. CDR3 length: 15 residues. The authors prepared the TCRbeta library with unique molecular identifiers. From the PCR reads, TCRdb called clonotypes with MiXCR, one entry per CDR3 protein. The table has some 200,000 distinct CDR3 sequences, approximately 15% seen once. This clonotype showed up many times. V gene TRBV5-1 combines with J gene TRBJ2-3, with 14 bases lining up with TRBD2. Source: PBMCs from the stem cell graft donor, taken from the stem cell graft. The origin of this receptor is a human donor who donated a stem cell graft to a child with acute lymphoblastic leukemia. The CDR3 region has the DNA TGCGCCAGCAGCGTGACTAGCGGGAGGGCAGATACGCAGTATTTT. Encoded protein: CASSVTSGRADTQYF.